This T cell receptor (beta chain) was identified during a study of identical twins. Study-wide points: Among beta out-of-frame sequences, excess sharing between twins appeared weaker. Fewer insertions marked abundant cord blood beta clonotypes; young adult naive trended weakly, memory not at all.

This clonotype has at least ten counts. The antigen is unknown. Trimming took 3 bases from V and 6 from J; bases not matched to a gene: 21. The CDR3 length is 21 residues. TCRdb independently ran MiXCR on the 5' RACE reads; one entry per CDR3 protein. The sample lists approximately 250,000 distinct CDR3 sequences; 6.5% to 8% were seen once. These records were also assigned to another study, of T cells expressing NK-cell markers. That report notes: A range of about 1.0-7.0% of CD8+ T cells consisted of dominant NKG2C+ clonotypes in more than five donors.

The sequenced sample was CD8+ T cells sorted from blood. The sequence came from a woman aged 18-29 years in good health. This chain links TRBV12-3 or TRBV12-4 with TRBJ2-1; 12 nucleotides align to TRBD2. The CDR3 here is CASSLKWYSSGGAGLGNEQFF. In DNA, the CDR3 is TGTGCCAGCAGTTTGAAGTGGTATTCTAGCGGGGGGGCCGGTTTGGGCAATGAGCAGTTCTTC.